This is a list of T cell receptor beta chains from one sample in a study of T cells after somatic rescue of genetic block. Clones were read by immunoSEQ multiplex PCR, and TCRdb kept only the in-frame ones, dropping some. The table has 110,000 or so clones, about nine tenths seen once. What was sequenced was peripheral blood mononuclear cells (PBMCs). The receptors were sampled from a woman aged 18 to 35. The CDR3 runs from the conserved cysteine through the conserved F or W. A D gene is named only where the DNA matches it firmly. Clone size appears in some rows only: once, few, many, or a class for an expanded clone.

V gene: TRBV30; J gene: TRBJ1-2; D gene: -; clone size: -; CDR3 protein: CAWSSRARQWRGYTF; CDR3 DNA: TGTGCCTGGAGTTCCCGGGCCCGCCAGTGGAGAGGCTACACCTTC
V gene: TRBV30; J gene: TRBJ2-4; D gene: -; clone size: -; CDR3 protein: CAWSDSLAKNIQYF; CDR3 DNA: TGTGCCTGGAGTGACTCCCTAGCCAAAAACATTCAGTACTTC
V gene: TRBV19; J gene: TRBJ1-1; D gene: TRBD1; clone size: once; CDR3 protein: CASSRDRVRGAEAFF; CDR3 DNA: TGTGCCAGTAGTAGAGACAGGGTCCGGGGGGCTGAAGCTTTCTTT
V gene: TRBV29-1; J gene: TRBJ2-5; D gene: TRBD2; clone size: -; CDR3 protein: CSVTLGGQETQYF; CDR3 DNA: TGCAGCGTTACTCTCGGGGGGCAAGAGACCCAGTACTTC
V gene: TRBV29-1; J gene: TRBJ1-2; D gene: TRBD1; clone size: -; CDR3 protein: CSVEDPAFPTGTSYGYTF; CDR3 DNA: TGCAGCGTTGAAGATCCAGCCTTCCCGACAGGGACGTCGTATGGCTACACCTTC
V gene: TRBV28; J gene: TRBJ2-7; D gene: -; clone size: -; CDR3 protein: CASSFRGFYEQYF; CDR3 DNA: TGTGCCAGCAGTTTCAGGGGCTTCTACGAGCAGTACTTC
V gene: TRBV25-1; J gene: TRBJ1-1; D gene: -; clone size: -; CDR3 protein: CASSVSLQNTEAFF; CDR3 DNA: TGTGCCAGCAGTGTAAGCCTGCAGAACACTGAAGCTTTCTTT
V gene: TRBV10-3; J gene: TRBJ2-5; D gene: -; clone size: -; CDR3 protein: CAISEGETQYF; CDR3 DNA: TGTGCCATCAGTGAAGGGGAGACCCAGTACTTC
V gene: TRBV4-3; J gene: TRBJ2-1; D gene: TRBD2; clone size: -; CDR3 protein: CASSQAGGIGNEQFF; CDR3 DNA: TGCGCCAGCAGCCAGGCGGGGGGCATAGGGAATGAGCAGTTCTTC
V gene: TRBV12-5; J gene: TRBJ2-5; D gene: -; clone size: -; CDR3 protein: CASGYGGFSQETQYF; CDR3 DNA: TGTGCTAGTGGTTACGGAGGGTTCAGCCAAGAGACCCAGTACTTC
V gene: TRBV25-1; J gene: TRBJ1-6; D gene: TRBD1; clone size: -; CDR3 protein: CASSEKINRDSLNSPLHF; CDR3 DNA: TGTGCCAGCAGTGAGAAGATTAACCGGGACAGCCTTAATTCACCCCTCCACTTT
V gene: TRBV5-1; J gene: TRBJ1-2; D gene: -; clone size: -; CDR3 protein: CASSLALGGKGYTF; CDR3 DNA: TGCGCCAGCAGCTTGGCACTGGGGGGAAAAGGCTACACCTTC
V gene: TRBV5-4; J gene: TRBJ1-1; D gene: -; clone size: -; CDR3 protein: CASSFGNTEAFF; CDR3 DNA: TGTGCCAGCAGCTTTGGAAACACTGAAGCTTTCTTT
V gene: TRBV28; J gene: TRBJ1-6; D gene: -; clone size: -; CDR3 protein: CASKLPGTPLMALHF; CDR3 DNA: TGTGCCAGCAAACTTCCCGGGACACCTTTAATGGCCCTCCACTTT
V gene: TRBV28; J gene: TRBJ1-2; D gene: -; clone size: -; CDR3 protein: CASSYDTAVGYTF; CDR3 DNA: TGTGCCAGCAGCTACGATACAGCGGTGGGCTACACCTTC
V gene: TRBV25-1; J gene: TRBJ2-3; D gene: -; clone size: -; CDR3 protein: CASSVGSDTQYF; CDR3 DNA: TGTGCCAGCAGTGTAGGGTCCGATACGCAGTATTTT
V gene: TRBV2; J gene: TRBJ1-2; D gene: -; clone size: -; CDR3 protein: CASSFDYGYTF; CDR3 DNA: TGTGCCAGCAGTTTTGACTATGGCTACACCTTC
V gene: TRBV10-3; J gene: TRBJ1-2; D gene: TRBD1; clone size: -; CDR3 protein: CAISDTQGNYGYTF; CDR3 DNA: TGTGCCATCAGTGACACACAGGGGAACTATGGCTACACCTTC
V gene: TRBV5-6; J gene: TRBJ2-2; D gene: TRBD1; clone size: -; CDR3 protein: CASSVGQGAGTGELFF; CDR3 DNA: TGTGCCAGCAGCGTGGGACAGGGGGCTGGCACCGGGGAGCTGTTTTTT
V gene: TRBV5-5; J gene: TRBJ1-2; D gene: -; clone size: once; CDR3 protein: CASSFRTANYGYTF; CDR3 DNA: TGTGCCAGCAGCTTTCGGACAGCTAACTATGGCTACACCTTC
V gene: TRBV15; J gene: TRBJ1-5; D gene: -; clone size: -; CDR3 protein: CATSRDAGGRQPQHF; CDR3 DNA: TGTGCCACCAGCAGAGATGCTGGGGGCAGGCAGCCCCAGCATTTT
V gene: TRBV7-2; J gene: TRBJ1-6; D gene: TRBD1; clone size: -; CDR3 protein: CASSEPRTDRVNSPLHF; CDR3 DNA: TGTGCCAGCAGCGAACCACGAACCGACAGGGTCAATTCACCCCTCCACTTT
V gene: TRBV30; J gene: TRBJ2-5; D gene: -; clone size: -; CDR3 protein: CARSQGTGETQYF; CDR3 DNA: TGTGCCAGATCACAGGGAACCGGAGAGACCCAGTACTTC
V gene: TRBV7-9; J gene: TRBJ1-5; D gene: -; clone size: -; CDR3 protein: CASSSVTGTSDLNQPQHF; CDR3 DNA: TGTGCCAGCAGCTCTGTTACCGGGACGTCTGACCTAAATCAGCCCCAGCATTTT
V gene: TRBV2; J gene: TRBJ1-5; D gene: -; clone size: -; CDR3 protein: CASSEIEVGFSNQPQHF; CDR3 DNA: TGTGCCAGCAGTGAAATCGAAGTAGGCTTTAGCAATCAGCCCCAGCATTTT
V gene: TRBV4-1; J gene: TRBJ1-1; D gene: TRBD1; clone size: -; CDR3 protein: CASSQVRGRNTEAFF; CDR3 DNA: TGCGCCAGCAGCCAAGTCAGGGGGAGGAACACTGAAGCTTTCTTT
V gene: TRBV4-1; J gene: TRBJ2-7; D gene: -; clone size: once; CDR3 protein: CASSRPGNLEQYF; CDR3 DNA: TGCGCCAGCAGCCGCCCCGGGAACCTGGAGCAGTACTTC
V gene: TRBV18; J gene: TRBJ2-7; D gene: -; clone size: -; CDR3 protein: CASSLSRDISYEQYF; CDR3 DNA: TGTGCCAGCTCACTCTCCCGGGACATTTCCTACGAGCAGTACTTC
V gene: TRBV14; J gene: TRBJ2-3; D gene: -; clone size: once; CDR3 protein: CASSLAMDTQYF; CDR3 DNA: TGTGCCAGCAGCCTAGCGATGGATACGCAGTATTTT
V gene: TRBV4-1; J gene: TRBJ1-5; D gene: -; clone size: -; CDR3 protein: CASSQVSEYSNQPQHF; CDR3 DNA: TGCGCCAGCAGCCAAGTCTCGGAATATAGCAATCAGCCCCAGCATTTT